One sample yielded the 5 T cell receptor beta chains listed below, sequenced in a study of blood T cells in healthy people across ages. The use of a sample-barcoded 5' primer and a J-beta primer mix characterized a second PCR of roughly 6 to 11 cycles. TCRdb re-called the 5' RACE reads with MiXCR, one entry per CDR3 protein. This sample has roughly 1.5 million distinct CDR3 sequences, with approximately 42% found just once. Sample: blood. The source of these receptors is a woman under 30 in good health.

This chain links TRBV18 with TRBJ2-7; 7 bases align to TRBD1. The V and J ends lost 6 bases and 2 bases, in that order; junction bases with no gene match: 13. CDR1 is KGHSH, CDR2 LQKENI, per germline. CDR3 length: 16 amino acids. DNA of the CDR3: TGTGCCAGCTCCTCCATCTACCGGGACAGACCCTACGAGCAGTACTTC. Translation: CASSSIYRDRPYEQYF.

The chain joins TRBV27 to TRBJ2-3, with a possible D match to TRBD1 (5 bases). Deletions cut 6 bases from V and 8 bases from J, with 18 bases between. Looked up from germline, CDR1 is MNHEY and CDR2 is SMNVEV (reference sequence). There are 14 residues in the CDR3. The CDR3 loop is CASSIRGASATQYF. For the CDR3, the DNA is TGTGCCAGCAGCATAAGGGGTGCCTCAGCTACGCAGTATTTT.

This clonotype has more than one count but fewer than ten. The chain has TRBV6-6 and TRBJ2-1, with TRBD1 as a possible D gene (5 bases). Germline-derived CDR1 and CDR2 are MNHNY and SVGAGI (reference sequence). Trimming removed 7 bases at V and 5 bases at J, with 15 bases between. There are 14 residues in the CDR3. Here the CDR3 reads CASTQTAINNEQFF. The CDR3 nucleotides are TGTGCCAGCACTCAGACAGCGATTAACAATGAGCAGTTCTTC.

This clonotype occurred many times. The rearrangement links TRBV3-1 to TRBJ2-1, with D perhaps TRBD1 or TRBD2 (5 bases each). Germline V gene lookup returns CDR1 LGHDT and CDR2 YNNKEL (reference sequence). Trimming took 0 bases from V and 3 from J, leaving 9 bases between them. CDR3 size: 15 residues. The CDR3 region is CASSQEGPSYNEQFF. The CDR3 coding sequence is TGTGCCAGCAGCCAAGAGGGACCCAGCTACAATGAGCAGTTCTTC.

The chain has TRBV10-3 and TRBJ2-1; 9 nucleotides align to TRBD2. The CDR3 is 16 amino acids. CDR1 and CDR2 from the germline V gene are ENHRY and SYGVKD. V dropped 3 bases and J dropped 13; count of bases not matched to a gene: 16. CDR3: CAISEGSGGGEETQFF. The CDR3 DNA follows: TGTGCCATCAGTGAAGGTAGCGGGGGAGGTGAAGAGACCCAGTTCTTC.